This TCR beta chain was recorded in a study of OX40 agonist ivuxolimab in advanced cancers. TCRdb's table, derived via immunoSEQ multiplex PCR, lists solely in-frame clones and lacks some. The sample lists 35,000 to 55,000 clones; roughly 80% were seen once. V trimming: 4 bases; J trimming: 3 bases; junction bases outside the gene matches: 5. CDR1 is LNHNV, CDR2 YYDKDF, per germline (reference sequence). The CDR3 has 17 residues. This specimen consisted of CD4+ or CD8+ T cells sorted from blood, obtained in a trial of the OX40 agonist ivuxolimab. The origin of this receptor is an adult with an advanced solid tumor such as melanoma, head and neck, liver or kidney cancer. V and J are TRBV15 and TRBJ2-3; TRBD2 agrees at 15 bases. The DNA for the CDR3 is TGTGCCACCAGCACGGGACTAGCGGGAGGCGGGACAGATACGCAGTATTTT. It translates to CATSTGLAGGGTDTQYF.